These 6 T cell receptor beta chains were all obtained from the same sample, sequenced in a study of cytotoxic CD8 clonotypes in ibrutinib-treated CLL (dated by TCRdb to 2020 to 2022). Library method: the immunoSEQ multiplex PCR assay. TCRdb holds this immuneACCESS table with in-frame rearrangements only. Some clones are missing; in checked studies, unresolved V genes explain under half, and the rest has no known cause. The sample contains some 200,000 clones, about 72% of them found a single time. The ten largest account for about an eighth of the sample. According to the study, the label for this sample's time point signals: less than 30 months on ibrutinib. The sample consisted of PBMCs, taken after 24 months of ibrutinib treatment. The receptors here all came from a human donor with chronic lymphocytic leukemia.

V usage is TRBV4-1 and J usage is TRBJ1-2; TRBD1 aligns across 7 bases. Germline CDR1 reads MGHRA; CDR2 reads YSYEKL. This CDR3 is built from 14 residues. V lost 5 bases and J lost 4; bases outside the gene matches: 7. CDR3 DNA sequence: TGCGCCAGCAGCAAACAGGGGAGTGGCTATGGCTACACCTTC. Translation gives CASSKQGSGYGYTF.

The CDR3 sequence is CASSQDGAGGPGGELFF. Here the CDR3 DNA reads TGCGCCAGCAGCCAAGATGGGGCGGGAGGGCCTGGCGGGGAGCTGTTTTTT. The gene calls are TRBV4-3 and TRBJ2-2, with TRBD2 matching over 9 bases. J was trimmed by 7 bases and V by 0 bases; bases with no gene match: 9. Looked up from germline, CDR1 is LGHNA and CDR2 is YSLEER. This CDR3 is built from 17 residues.

The chain employs TRBV9 and TRBJ2-7; tentatively, D is TRBD2 (5 bases). This CDR3 comprises 14 residues. The germline V gene encodes CDR1 SGDLS and CDR2 YYNGEE. Between the trimmed V and J ends, which lost 6 bases and 6 bases, there was a span of 19 bases. The CDR3 loop is CASKRTAAASEQYF. CDR3 bases: TGTGCCAGCAAGAGAACAGCGGCAGCGAGCGAGCAGTACTTC.

The chain is built from TRBV7-6 and TRBJ2-5; D uncertain. The CDR3 totals 14 residues. V lost 2 bases, J lost 2 bases, and 9 bases lay in between. The germline CDR1 and CDR2 sequences are SGHVS and FNYEAQ. This CDR3 is CASSLRRNQETQYF. CDR3 DNA sequence: TGTGCCAGCAGCTTACGACGGAATCAAGAGACCCAGTACTTC. Full variable domain (outside the CDR3, taken from reference TRBV7-6 and TRBJ2-5): GAGVSQSPRYKVTKRGQDVALRCDPISGHVSLYWYRQALGQGPEFLTYFNYEAQQDKSGLPNDRFSAERPEGSISTLTIQRTEQRDSAMYRCASSLRRNQETQYFGPGTRLLVL.

The chain joins TRBV10-3 to TRBJ2-1; 8 bases fit TRBD1. V was clipped by 6 bases and J by 1 base; unmatched bases: 8. Germline V gene sequence: CDR1 ENHRY, CDR2 SYGVKD. The CDR3 loop spans 16 amino acids. The CDR3 region is CAIRGLGQASYNEQFF. CDR3 sequence (DNA): TGTGCCATCAGGGGATTGGGACAGGCTTCCTACAATGAGCAGTTCTTC.

The chain is built from TRBV9 and TRBJ2-7, with D unclear. The CDR3 consists of 13 residues. Germline V gene lookup returns CDR1 SGDLS and CDR2 YYNGEE. V was cut by 2 bases and J by 1 base, with 7 bases left in between. CDR3 protein: CASSVGSSYEQYF. The CDR3 DNA sequence: TGTGCCAGCAGCGTTGGTAGTTCCTACGAGCAGTACTTC.